The 17 T cell receptor beta chains reported below all come from one sample, sequenced in a study of T cell changes during pregnancy in multiple sclerosis. TCRdb's copy holds only in-frame clones and misses some; the assay was immunoSEQ multiplex PCR. The data show around 69,000 clones, with more than 90% seen just once and roughly 1.1% held by the top ten. The sequences come from peripheral blood, collected in the third trimester of pregnancy. Receptors were obtained from a female donor with multiple sclerosis, enrolled in a pregnancy study.

This clone appeared a single time. The chain links TRBV5-1 to TRBJ1-1; a weak D match, TRBD1 (6 bases). The CDR3 has 15 amino acids. Germline CDR1 reads SGHRS; CDR2 reads YFSETQ. Trimming pared 5 bases from V and 0 bases from J, leaving 14 bases between. The CDR3 sequence is CASRTNTGLNTEAFF. The CDR3 bases are TGCGCCAGCAGAACGAATACAGGGCTGAACACTGAAGCTTTCTTT.

The chain is built from TRBV30 and TRBJ1-3; D is possibly TRBD1 (5 bases). Trimming removed 0 bases from V and 7 bases from J, with 16 bases in between. There are 15 residues in the CDR3. The germline V gene encodes CDR1 GTSNPN and CDR2 SVGIG (reference sequence). CDR3 sequence reads: CAWSVDSARANTIYF. CDR3 bases: TGTGCCTGGAGTGTCGATTCGGCCAGGGCTAACACCATATATTTT.

The chain links TRBV18 to TRBJ2-3, with D perhaps TRBD2 (6 bases). Germline lookup yields CDR1 KGHSH and CDR2 LQKENI. V was clipped by 3 bases and J by 4 bases, with 17 bases between them. The CDR3 totals 16 residues. The CDR3 DNA reads TGTGCCAGCTCACCCACCCGGGGGAGTCTCGCAGATACGCAGTATTTT. It encodes CASSPTRGSLADTQYF.

The chain couples TRBV5-4 to TRBJ2-3; TRBD2 aligns across 8 bases. J gave up 2 bases and V 4 bases, and 9 bases lay outside the gene matches. This CDR3 has 16 residues. Germline CDR1 is SGHNT and CDR2 is YYREEE (reference sequence). The CDR3 reads CASSQRLAGNTDTQYF. The CDR3 nucleotides are TGTGCCAGCAGCCAGCGTCTAGCGGGTAACACAGATACGCAGTATTTT.

The CDR3 protein is CASSSGTGPMNTEAFF. CDR3 DNA sequence: TGTGCCAGCAGCTCAGGGACAGGGCCGATGAACACTGAAGCTTTCTTT. V and J are TRBV11-2 and TRBJ1-1; TRBD1 aligns across 9 bases. With 4 bases clipped from V and 0 bases from J, the junction kept 6 bases outside the gene matches. Per the germline V gene, CDR1 is SGHAT and CDR2 is FQNNGV. This CDR3 has 16 residues.

The genes are TRBV6-5 and TRBJ2-2, with 8 bases matching TRBD2. Unmatched junction bases numbered 7, after V lost 5 bases and J lost 5 bases. This CDR3 is 15 amino acids long. Germline assignment: CDR1 MNHEY and CDR2 SVGAGI. The CDR3 loop is CASSRAGGGTGELFF. Here the CDR3 DNA reads TGTGCCAGCAGTCGGGCGGGGGGAGGAACCGGGGAGCTGTTTTTT.

This clone has just one count. The chain has TRBV9 and TRBJ2-1; the D gene is possibly TRBD2 (7 bases). The V end lost 4 bases, the J end lost 7 bases, and 15 bases lay between the germline ends. This CDR3 contains 14 residues. CDR1 SGDLS and CDR2 YYNGEE come from the germline V gene. This CDR3 is CASSPRGGANEQFF. In DNA form, the CDR3 reads TGTGCCAGCAGCCCCCGTGGGGGGGCAAATGAGCAGTTCTTC.

The CDR3 loop reads CASSPDYYEQYF. In nucleotides, the CDR3 is TGTGCCAGCAGCCCGGACTACTACGAGCAGTACTTC. The chain employs TRBV4-2 and TRBJ2-7; D possibly corresponds to TRBD2 (6 bases). The germline gives CDR1 LGHNA, CDR2 YNFKEQ. Trimming cost V 4 bases and J 3 bases, with 7 bases left between them. The CDR3 contains 12 residues.

The V call is TRBV4-1, the J call TRBJ1-2, with D perhaps TRBD1 (6 bases). CDR3 size: 17 residues. Germline lookup yields CDR1 MGHRA and CDR2 YSYEKL. Trimming took off 1 base at V and 3 bases at J, with 18 bases between the two ends. CDR3 region: CASSQAKTGDLDYGYTF. CDR3 in DNA: TGCGCCAGCAGCCAAGCTAAGACAGGCGACCTTGACTATGGCTACACCTTC.

The chain recombines TRBV30 with TRBJ1-5, with a weak D call TRBD1 (5 bases). Germline V gene sequence: CDR1 GTSNPN, CDR2 SVGIG (reference sequence). Trimming left V 0 bases short and J 4 bases short, with 10 bases between. The CDR3 is 14 residues long. The CDR3 spells CAWSVIGANQPQHF. The CDR3 bases are TGTGCCTGGAGTGTAATAGGGGCAAATCAGCCCCAGCATTTT.

Here the CDR3 reads CASSARPRGAFF. The CDR3 nucleotides read TGTGCCAGTAGTGCCCGCCCTCGAGGAGCTTTCTTT. The rearrangement joins TRBV19 to TRBJ1-1, with D uncertain. Germline values: CDR1 LNHDA, CDR2 SQIVND (reference sequence). The CDR3 is 12 amino acids. Trimming left V 5 bases short and J 10 bases short, with 14 bases between.

V gene TRBV7-2 combines with J gene TRBJ2-7, with D perhaps TRBD1 (6 bases). The germline gives CDR1 SGHTA, CDR2 FQGNSA. This CDR3 has 15 amino acids. With 1 base removed from V and 3 bases from J, the gap between germline ends came to 13 bases. The CDR3 nucleotides are TGTGCCAGCAGCTTAGAGGGAGTAGGGGGCTACGAGCAGTACTTC. Translated, it gives CASSLEGVGGYEQYF. Variable domain in full (rest from reference TRBV7-2 and TRBJ2-7): GAGVSQSPSNKVTEKGKDVELRCDPISGHTALYWYRQSLGQGLEFLIYFQGNSAPDKSGLPSDRFSAERTGGSVSTLTIQRTQQEDSAVYLCASSLEGVGGYEQYFGPGTRLTVT.

This chain links TRBV18 with TRBJ1-2; TRBD1 aligns across 10 bases. The germline CDR1 and CDR2 sequences are KGHSH and LQKENI. Trimming cost V 3 bases and J 2 bases; bases outside gene matches: 3. This CDR3 has 15 amino acids. CDR3 residues: CASSPDRGGNYGYTF. The CDR3 coding sequence is TGTGCCAGCTCACCGGACAGGGGGGGGAACTATGGCTACACCTTC.

The chain combines TRBV11-1 with TRBJ2-1, with D maybe TRBD1 (6 bases). The CDR3 runs 12 residues. Per the germline V gene, CDR1 is SGHAT and CDR2 is FQDESV (reference sequence). V lost 6 bases to trimming and J lost 13 bases, with 16 bases between them. This CDR3 is CASRPTQGRQFF. The DNA for the CDR3 is TGTGCCAGCAGGCCTACACAGGGACGACAGTTCTTC.

This clone was seen a single time. This chain connects TRBV27 to TRBJ2-5; D is unresolved. Trimming left V 8 bases short and J 5 bases short, with 15 bases between. Per germline, CDR1 MNHEY and CDR2 SMNVEV (reference sequence). The CDR3 totals 13 residues. DNA for the CDR3: TGTGCCAGCGTTTTGAGGCCGGGTGAGACCCAGTACTTC. It yields the protein CASVLRPGETQYF.

The chain uses TRBV19 and TRBJ1-2, with TRBD1 matching over 7 bases. Per germline, CDR1 LNHDA and CDR2 SQIVND (reference sequence). The CDR3 is 14 amino acids. The trim removed 5 bases at V and 7 bases at J, leaving 10 bases unmatched. CDR3 bases: TGTGCCAGTAGTTTCGACAGGGATCATAGTGGCTACACCTTC. Translating gives CASSFDRDHSGYTF.

The chain employs TRBV28 and TRBJ2-7; D ambiguous. Germline V gene data show CDR1 as MDHEN and CDR2 as SYDVKM. The V end was cut by 2 bases, the J end by 2 bases, with 10 bases between. This CDR3 contains 14 residues. The chain's CDR3 is CASSLAAAPYEQYF. The CDR3 region has the DNA TGTGCCAGCAGTTTAGCGGCGGCACCCTACGAGCAGTACTTC.